The entry below describes one TCR beta chain. What it recognizes is unknown. The record originates from a study of shared clonotypes between healthy human individuals. Overall study: The study drew on a couple of women and a few men aged 18 to 49 as donors. Three plates each covered CD4 naive and memory; CD8 naive two, CD8 memory one. Findings of the study overall: Researchers found naive subsets generally carried larger estimated richness than memory subsets.

This CDR3 is built from 12 residues. Germline V gene data show CDR1 as SQVTM and CDR2 as ANQGSEA. V lost 6 bases and J lost 6, with 12 bases in between. TCRdb keeps only in-frame clones here, not all; method: immunoSEQ multiplex PCR. Of about 2 million clones listed, roughly 95% are singletons. The material sequenced was naive CD4+ T cells sorted from blood. Subset meaning: CD45RA+ positively selected. This TCR was sampled from a man aged 18 to 35 in good health. This chain connects TRBV29-1 to TRBJ2-1; a weak D match, TRBD2 (6 bases). The CDR3 nucleotides read TGCAGCGTGGGGACTCTCCCCAATGAGCAGTTCTTC. Translating it yields CSVGTLPNEQFF.